This record covers a single T cell receptor (beta chain). Its antigen is as yet unknown. The data were obtained in a study of cytomegalovirus exposure and HLA in healthy donors. Study-wide results and caveats: In all likelihood, a cluster of highly shared sequence variants was a sequencing artifact. The listing of 160 or so TCR beta chains classed them as cytomegalovirus-associated.

The junction had 3 bases not matched to a gene; V was cut back by 5 bases and J by 7 bases. Germline V gene data show CDR1 as MNHEY and CDR2 as SVGAGI. CDR3 length equals 13 residues. Researchers ran the PCR with 60 Vbeta and 13 Jbeta primers. Generated by immunoSEQ multiplex PCR, the TCRdb table keeps only in-frame clones and is missing some. The table includes more than 90,000 clones, around 76% detected once. The receptor was derived from a man between 40 and 49 years old in good health and CMV-seropositive. The genes are TRBV6-5 and TRBJ1-5; 9 bases map to TRBD1. The sequencing input was PBMCs. The CDR3 bases are TGTGCCAGCAGTCGACAGGGGGGGCAGCCCCAGCATTTT. Residues: CASSRQGGQPQHF.